This T cell receptor (beta chain) was documented in a study of cytomegalovirus exposure and HLA in healthy donors. Amplification used 60 Vbeta primers and 13 Jbeta primers. Clones were sequenced by immunoSEQ multiplex PCR, and TCRdb holds only the in-frame ones, with some missing. This table has roughly 99,000 clones, around 73% appearing once. General study results and limits: According to an earlier analysis, most TCR beta V segments yielded productive rearrangements about 87% or about 30% of the time. TCR beta chains numbering more than 150 were designated cytomegalovirus-associated.

Germline lookup yields CDR1 SEHNR and CDR2 FQNEAQ (reference sequence). CDR3 length: 17 residues. V lost 5 bases, J lost 8 bases, and 20 bases stayed unmatched. In this sample, this clone turned up once. Its antigen is unknown. The sequencing input was PBMCs. The chain couples TRBV7-9 to TRBJ1-2, with 7 bases lining up with TRBD1. This clonotype originated in a man in his thirties or forties in good health and CMV-seronegative. CDR3 DNA: TGTGCCAGCAGCCCTCCGCTCCCGGGACAGCCTCTTTCCGGCTACACCTTC. The encoded protein is CASSPPLPGQPLSGYTF.